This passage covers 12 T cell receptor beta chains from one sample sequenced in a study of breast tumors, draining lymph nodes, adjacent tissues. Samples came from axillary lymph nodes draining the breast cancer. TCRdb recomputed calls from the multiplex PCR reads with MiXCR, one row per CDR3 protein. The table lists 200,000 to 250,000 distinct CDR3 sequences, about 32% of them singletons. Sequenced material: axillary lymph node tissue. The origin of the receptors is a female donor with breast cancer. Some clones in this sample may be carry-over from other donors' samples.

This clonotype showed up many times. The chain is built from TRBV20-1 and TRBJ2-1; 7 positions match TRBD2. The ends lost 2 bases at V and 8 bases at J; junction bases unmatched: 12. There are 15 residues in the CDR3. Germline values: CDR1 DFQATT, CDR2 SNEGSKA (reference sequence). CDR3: CSARNPGLVSDEQFF. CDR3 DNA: TGCAGTGCTAGAAACCCCGGACTAGTCTCGGATGAGCAGTTCTTC.

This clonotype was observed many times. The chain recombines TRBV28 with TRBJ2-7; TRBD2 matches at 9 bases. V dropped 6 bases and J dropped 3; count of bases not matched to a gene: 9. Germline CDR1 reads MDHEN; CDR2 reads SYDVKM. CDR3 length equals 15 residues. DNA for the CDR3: TGTGCCAGCAGCCCCCGGGCTAGCGGGAACTACGAGCAGTACTTC. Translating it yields CASSPRASGNYEQYF. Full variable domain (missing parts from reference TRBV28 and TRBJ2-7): DVKVTQSSRYLVKRTGEKVFLECVQDMDHENMFWYRQDPGLGLRLIYFSYDVKMKEKGDIPEGYSVSREKKERFSLILESASTNQTSMYLCASSPRASGNYEQYFGPGTRLTVT.

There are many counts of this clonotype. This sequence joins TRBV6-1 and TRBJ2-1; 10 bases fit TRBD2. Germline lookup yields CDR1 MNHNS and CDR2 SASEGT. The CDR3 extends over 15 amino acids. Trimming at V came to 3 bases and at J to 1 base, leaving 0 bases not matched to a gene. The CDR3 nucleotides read TGTGCCAGCAGTGAGACTAGCGGGTCCTACAATGAGCAGTTCTTC. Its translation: CASSETSGSYNEQFF.

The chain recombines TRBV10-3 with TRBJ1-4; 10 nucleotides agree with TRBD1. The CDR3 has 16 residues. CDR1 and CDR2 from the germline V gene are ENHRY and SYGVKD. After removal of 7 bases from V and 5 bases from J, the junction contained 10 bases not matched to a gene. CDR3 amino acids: CAINPTGGAYNEKLFF. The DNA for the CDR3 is TGTGCCATCAACCCGACAGGGGGCGCATACAATGAAAAACTGTTTTTT.

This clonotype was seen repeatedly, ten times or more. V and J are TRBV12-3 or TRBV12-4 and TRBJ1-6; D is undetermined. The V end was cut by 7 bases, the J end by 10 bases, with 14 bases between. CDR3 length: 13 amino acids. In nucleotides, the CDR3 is TGTGCCAGCAATAGGGCGAATCGATCACCCCTCCACTTT. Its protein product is CASNRANRSPLHF.

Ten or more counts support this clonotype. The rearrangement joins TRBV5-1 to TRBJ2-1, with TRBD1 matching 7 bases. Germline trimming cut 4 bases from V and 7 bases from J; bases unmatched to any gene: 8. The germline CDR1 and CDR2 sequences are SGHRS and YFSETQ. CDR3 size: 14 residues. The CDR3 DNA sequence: TGCGCCAGCAGCGTCTCCGGGACAGATAATGAGCAGTTCTTC. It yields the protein CASSVSGTDNEQFF.

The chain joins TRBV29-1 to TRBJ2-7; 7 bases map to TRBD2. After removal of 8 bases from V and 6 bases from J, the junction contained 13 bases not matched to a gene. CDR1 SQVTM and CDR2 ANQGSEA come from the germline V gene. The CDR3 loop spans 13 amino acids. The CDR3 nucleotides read TGCAGCTTGGGGGGGGGAGGGCCGGTCGAGCAGTACTTC. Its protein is CSLGGGGPVEQYF.

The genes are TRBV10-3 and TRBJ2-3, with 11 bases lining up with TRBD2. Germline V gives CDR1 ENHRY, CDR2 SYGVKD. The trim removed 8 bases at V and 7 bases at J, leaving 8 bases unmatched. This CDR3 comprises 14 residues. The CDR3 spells CAIRGSGRGYTQYF. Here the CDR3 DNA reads TGTGCCATCCGAGGTAGCGGGAGGGGATATACGCAGTATTTT.

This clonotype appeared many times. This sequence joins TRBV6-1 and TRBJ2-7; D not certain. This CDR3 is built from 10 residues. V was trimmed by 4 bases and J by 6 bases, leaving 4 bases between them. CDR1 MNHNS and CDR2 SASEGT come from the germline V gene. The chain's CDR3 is CASSVFEQYF. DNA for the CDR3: TGTGCCAGCAGTGTCTTCGAGCAGTACTTC.

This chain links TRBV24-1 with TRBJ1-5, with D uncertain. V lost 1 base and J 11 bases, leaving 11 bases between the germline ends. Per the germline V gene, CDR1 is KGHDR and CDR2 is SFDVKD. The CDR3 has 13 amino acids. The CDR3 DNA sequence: TGTGCCACCAGTGATTTCTGGGAGGAGACCCAGCATTTT. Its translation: CATSDFWEETQHF.

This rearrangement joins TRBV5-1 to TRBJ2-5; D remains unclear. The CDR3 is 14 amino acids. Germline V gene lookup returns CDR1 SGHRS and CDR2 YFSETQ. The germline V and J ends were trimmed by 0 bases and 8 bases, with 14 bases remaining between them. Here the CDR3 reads CASSLAGSMDTQYF. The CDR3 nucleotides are TGCGCCAGCAGCTTGGCGGGTTCAATGGACACCCAGTACTTC.

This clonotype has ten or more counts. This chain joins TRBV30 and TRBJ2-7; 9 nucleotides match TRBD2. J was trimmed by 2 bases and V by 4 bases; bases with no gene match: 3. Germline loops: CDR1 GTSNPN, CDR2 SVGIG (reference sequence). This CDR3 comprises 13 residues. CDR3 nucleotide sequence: TGTGCCTGGAACCCTAGCGGGACCTACGAGCAGTACTTC. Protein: CAWNPSGTYEQYF. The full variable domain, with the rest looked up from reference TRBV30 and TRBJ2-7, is SQTIHQWPATLVQPVGSPLSLECTVEGTSNPNLYWYRQAAGRGLQLLFYSVGIGQISSEVPQNLSASRPQDRQFILSSKKLLLSDSGFYLCAWNPSGTYEQYFGPGTRLTVT.